What follows are 13 T cell receptor beta chains derived from one specimen sequenced in a study of cytomegalovirus exposure and HLA in healthy donors. The PCR made use of 60 Vbeta and 13 Jbeta primers. Data came from immunoSEQ multiplex PCR; TCRdb stores just in-frame clones and leaves some out. The sample has just over 200,000 clones; 55% to 75% are singletons. The sample taken for sequencing was PBMCs. All receptors derive from a man aged 40-49 years in good health and CMV-seropositive.

This clone was found once. The genes are TRBV6-5 and TRBJ2-2; 7 bases are shared with TRBD1. J was trimmed by 5 bases and V by 4 bases; bases with no gene match: 7. Looked up from germline, CDR1 is MNHEY and CDR2 is SVGAGI. The CDR3 spans 15 residues. The CDR3 DNA sequence: TGTGCCAGCAGTTTCGACAGGGACCATACCGGGGAGCTGTTTTTT. Its translation: CASSFDRDHTGELFF.

V usage is TRBV2 and J usage is TRBJ1-1; no firm D call. Looked up from germline, CDR1 is SNHLY and CDR2 is FYNNEI. V was clipped by 9 bases and J by 1 base, with 9 bases between them. The CDR3 has 12 amino acids. The DNA for the CDR3 is TGTGCCAGTGTCCGGGGGAACACTGAAGCTTTCTTT. Translated, it gives CASVRGNTEAFF.

The J gene is TRBJ2-7, the V gene TRBV27, with 8 nucleotides matching TRBD1. This CDR3 contains 16 residues. Germline V gives CDR1 MNHEY, CDR2 SMNVEV (reference sequence). The V and J ends lost 0 bases and 3 bases, in that order; junction bases with no gene match: 7. The CDR3 nucleotides are TGTGCCAGCAGTTTATCGACAGGGGAAAGAGGCTACGAGCAGTACTTC. Amino acids: CASSLSTGERGYEQYF.

The rearrangement uses TRBV2 and TRBJ2-7; 8 positions match TRBD1. The germline V gene encodes CDR1 SNHLY and CDR2 FYNNEI. This CDR3 contains 15 residues. The ends lost 6 bases at V and 6 bases at J; junction bases unmatched: 13. The CDR3 spells CASSLPGTGGREQYF. DNA for the CDR3: TGTGCCAGCAGCTTACCCGGGACAGGAGGTCGCGAGCAGTACTTC.

The sample holds one count of this clone. The chain joins TRBV19 to TRBJ1-1, with 9 positions matching TRBD1. From germline, CDR1 is LNHDA and CDR2 SQIVND (reference sequence). There are 15 residues in the CDR3. V lost 3 bases to trimming and J lost 1 base; unmatched junction nucleotides: 3. This chain's CDR3 is CASSITGGPNTEAFF. In DNA form, the CDR3 reads TGTGCCAGTAGTATTACAGGGGGCCCGAACACTGAAGCTTTCTTT.

The gene calls are TRBV7-2 and TRBJ2-6; 7 nucleotides align to TRBD2. The CDR3 extends over 16 amino acids. Germline trimming cut 0 bases from V and 2 bases from J; bases unmatched to any gene: 1. The germline V gene encodes CDR1 SGHTA and CDR2 FQGNSA. The CDR3 protein is CASSLAGGTGANVLTF. CDR3 coding DNA: TGTGCCAGCAGCTTAGCGGGGGGGACTGGGGCCAACGTCCTGACTTTC.

CDR3 in amino acids: CASSESEKASGGVGTGELFF. CDR3 DNA: TGCGCCAGCAGTGAGTCGGAAAAGGCTAGCGGGGGGGTGGGCACCGGGGAGCTGTTTTTT. The chain joins TRBV10-1 to TRBJ2-2; the match to TRBD2 covers 12 bases. Germline CDR1 reads WNHNN; CDR2 reads SYGVQD (reference sequence). This CDR3 is built from 20 residues. Unmatched junction bases numbered 12, after V lost 0 bases and J lost 4 bases.

About this clone itself: The sample carries other DNA sequences with the same CDR3. The J gene is TRBJ1-6, the V gene TRBV5-1, with 8 bases that match TRBD1. J lost 8 bases, V lost 2 bases, and 3 bases had no gene match. The V gene's germline CDR1 is SGHRS and CDR2 YFSETQ. The CDR3 consists of 14 residues. As DNA, the CDR3 is TGCGCCAGCAGCTTAGGACAGGGAGATTCACCCCTCCACTTT. Translating it yields CASSLGQGDSPLHF. Full variable domain (outside the CDR3, taken from reference TRBV5-1 and TRBJ1-6): KAGVTQTPRYLIKTRGQQVTLSCSPISGHRSVSWYQQTPGQGLQFLFEYFSETQRNKGNFPGRFSGRQFSNSRSEMNVSTLELGDSALYLCASSLGQGDSPLHFGNGTRLTVT.

This rearrangement joins TRBV6-6 to TRBJ1-1; tentatively, D is TRBD1 (5 bases). Germline assignment: CDR1 MNHNY and CDR2 SVGAGI (reference sequence). The V end lost 9 bases, the J end lost 8 bases, and 10 bases lay between the germline ends. The CDR3 extends over 10 amino acids. CDR3 amino acids: CASQGNEAFF. CDR3 sequence (DNA): TGTGCCAGTCAGGGTAACGAAGCTTTCTTT.

This clone was counted only a few times. The chain uses TRBV7-2 and TRBJ2-4, with 9 bases that match TRBD1. CDR3 length equals 17 residues. Trimming took 5 bases from V and 6 from J; bases not matched to a gene: 14. Germline CDR1 is SGHTA and CDR2 is FQGNSA. The CDR3 here is CASSRPRDRVVGNIQYF. DNA for the CDR3: TGTGCCAGCAGCAGACCCAGGGACAGGGTGGTGGGAAACATTCAGTACTTC.

This sequence joins TRBV4-3 and TRBJ2-1, with D maybe TRBD2 (6 bases). Germline assignment: CDR1 LGHNA and CDR2 YSLEER. V gave up 4 bases and J gave up 4 bases, with 17 bases separating them. This CDR3 contains 16 residues. The CDR3: CASSPRPTGEYNEQFF. The CDR3 DNA reads as TGCGCCAGCAGCCCCCGGCCAACGGGGGAGTACAATGAGCAGTTCTTC.

The chain joins TRBV6-1 to TRBJ2-7; 10 nucleotides line up with TRBD2. The V and J ends lost 2 bases and 0 bases, in that order; junction bases with no gene match: 4. CDR3 size: 16 residues. The germline V gene has CDR1 MNHNS and CDR2 SASEGT. The CDR3 bases are TGTGCCAGCAGTGAACAACTAGCGGGGACCTCCTACGAGCAGTACTTC. Translating gives CASSEQLAGTSYEQYF.

The chain combines TRBV7-2 with TRBJ2-1, with TRBD2 matching 8 bases. The germline V gene encodes CDR1 SGHTA and CDR2 FQGNSA. Trimming took 1 base from V and 10 from J; bases not matched to a gene: 9. The CDR3 totals 15 residues. The CDR3 loop reads CASSLVAGPQREQFF. Here the CDR3 DNA reads TGTGCCAGCAGCTTAGTAGCGGGGCCACAGAGGGAGCAGTTCTTC.